This entry concerns a single TCR beta chain. This record comes from a study of T cells after somatic rescue of genetic block. Libraries were prepared by immunoSEQ multiplex PCR; TCRdb keeps only in-frame clonotypes and omits some of them. The sample lists approximately 78,000 clones, approximately 90% occurring once. Germline V gene sequence: CDR1 SGHTA, CDR2 FQGTGA. This CDR3 spans 14 amino acids. The ends were cut back, 2 bases at V and 6 bases at J, with 14 bases in the middle. Material for sequencing was peripheral blood mononuclear cells (PBMCs). This sequence originates from a man aged 25 to 45. The J gene is TRBJ2-7, the V gene TRBV7-3, with TRBD1 as a possible D gene (6 bases). CDR3 protein: CASSLGPGDLEQYF. DNA for the CDR3: TGTGCCAGCAGCTTAGGACCAGGGGATCTCGAGCAGTACTTC.